This T cell receptor (beta chain) was recovered during a study of cytomegalovirus exposure and HLA in healthy donors. Study findings and constraints: Previous analysis showed most TCR beta V segments were productive about 87% or about 30% of the time. Further analysis, carried out later, found HLA-associated TCR beta chains more clonally expanded than equally common other chains.

In the case of this clone: As yet, its antigen is unknown.

Donors in the study were healthy people who gave bone marrow. Primers for the PCR totalled 60 Vbeta and 13 Jbeta. The method was immunoSEQ multiplex PCR; TCRdb's version includes in-frame clones alone and lacks a portion of them. The sample includes 120,000 or so clones, roughly three quarters seen only once; the top ten take about 16%. The CDR3 is 15 residues long. Germline V gene sequence: CDR1 SGHRS, CDR2 YFSETQ. Trimming at V came to 1 base and at J to 6 bases, leaving 8 bases not matched to a gene. The chain links TRBV5-1 to TRBJ2-3; 7 bases are shared with TRBD1. The sample was PBMCs. The sequence came from a man in his fifties or sixties in good health and CMV-seropositive. The DNA of the CDR3 is TGCGCCAGCAGCTTGCTAGGGGGCCGGGGTGATACGCAGTATTTT. Encoded protein: CASSLLGGRGDTQYF.